This T cell receptor beta chain emerged from a study of blood T cell repertoires in COVID-19 (dated by TCRdb to the early 2020s). For context, the study as a whole: The collaborator samples originated in the United States, Italy and Spain and spanned the acute and convalescent phases of COVID-19. The prospective study material was composed of cDNA or gDNA derived from T cells, B-cell-depleted T cells, or PBMCs. Deeply sampled blood TCRbeta repertoires from subjects exposed to, actively infected with, or recovered from COVID-19 were included in the dataset. A freely available public database, intended as a resource for researchers studying the immune response to SARS-CoV-2, is where the repertoires were released. Samples came from the ongoing ImmuneRACE study (first 160 participants) plus 1,254 subjects from 6 global collaborators. A de-identified subject ID, COVID-19 status, age in years and sex were almost always included in the sample metadata. Where available, HLA class I and class II types were taken from metadata supplied by the sample provider and were not determined by assay-based typing.

Whole blood was collected in K2EDTA tubes by collaborating institutions according to the institutions' own protocols. For TCRbeta analysis, collaborators shipped samples as frozen whole blood, isolated PBMCs, or DNA extracted from either of those sample types. This clone was observed a handful of times. No cognate antigen has been identified for it. Base-call qualities are not available, and no considerably larger clone is one nucleotide away. Cut back by 1 base and 3 bases, the V and J ends lie 11 bases apart. The germline V gene specifies SGHRS as CDR1 and YFSETQ as CDR2. There are 16 amino acids in the CDR3, from cysteine to phenylalanine inclusive. Only CDR3 DNA is held: 48 bases, read in frame from base 1. TCRbeta CDR3 regions were amplified from genomic DNA by means of the immunoSEQ Assay, a bias-controlled multiplex PCR. The source study handled its data this way. Within the assay, amplification of reference gene primers was used to estimate how many nucleated cells each sample contained. To quantify the absolute abundance of each unique TCRbeta CDR3 rearrangement, sequence reads were collapsed and filtered. For each sample, productive Simpson clonality was calculated by taking the square root of Simpson's diversity index across productive rearrangements. TCRdb holds this immuneACCESS table with in-frame rearrangements only. Some clones are missing; in checked studies, unresolved V genes explain under half, and the rest has no known cause. V, J and clone size reflect that table, while D and trimming were determined from the DNA. Within this sample are over 55,000 clones, with over 65% of them counted one time only. Less than 40% of the sample comes from the top ten.

Overall results and qualifications from the work: How much clinical and demographic metadata was included differed by source and by participant, and the metadata was provided uncurated.

The sequence derives from a woman in her seventies with acute or convalescent COVID-19. The chain was built from TRBV5-1 and TRBJ1-6; TRBD1 might be the D gene, on 5 matching bases. Material for sequencing was peripheral blood. The CDR3 is CASSLRSGNYNSPLHF. The DNA sequence is TGCGCCAGCAGCTTGCGGTCAGGGAACTATAATTCACCCCTCCACTTT. With all but the CDR3 taken from the reference TRBV5-1 and TRBJ1-6 genes, the full variable domain is: KAGVTQTPRYLIKTRGQQVTLSCSPISGHRSVSWYQQTPGQGLQFLFEYFSETQRNKGNFPGRFSGRQFSNSRSEMNVSTLELGDSALYLCASSLRSGNYNSPLHFGNGTRLTVT.